These T cell receptor beta chains were read from a single sample in a study of T cell responses to AZD1222 COVID-19 vaccine. Profiling relied on immunoSEQ multiplex PCR, and the TCRdb table lists in-frame clones only, not all of them. This sample has about 130,000 clones; around 90% occur once, and the top ten carry under 6%. The starting material was peripheral blood, obtained 28 days after the second AZD1222 dose. Receptors originate from an adult who received the AZD1222 COVID-19 vaccine. Each CDR3 is given with its conserved first and last residue. D genes are given only for firm matches. Clone size is stated in some rows and not others, as once, few, many or a class when expanded.

size: -; D: -; V: TRBV28; J: TRBJ1-4; DNA: TGTGCCAGCAGTTCGGAGGCCGCAACTAATGAAAAACTGTTTTTT; CDR3: CASSSEAATNEKLFF
size: -; D: -; V: TRBV11-3; J: TRBJ1-2; DNA: TGTGCCAGCAGCCCGGAGGGTCTTTCGGGCTATGGCTACACCTTC; CDR3: CASSPEGLSGYGYTF
size: -; D: TRBD1; V: TRBV7-9; J: TRBJ1-6; DNA: TGTGCCAGCAGCCCCCAGGGGGGAGATAATTCACCCCTCCACTTT; CDR3: CASSPQGGDNSPLHF
size: -; D: TRBD1; V: TRBV11-2; J: TRBJ2-7; DNA: TGTGCCAGCAGCCAACAGGGGGCCTCCTACGAGCAGTACTTC; CDR3: CASSQQGASYEQYF
size: -; D: TRBD1; V: TRBV29-1; J: TRBJ1-3; DNA: TGCAGCGTTGAAAGACAGGGGGAATTGTCTGGAAACACCATATATTTT; CDR3: CSVERQGELSGNTIYF
size: -; D: TRBD1; V: TRBV6-5; J: TRBJ1-2; DNA: TGTGCCAGCAGCCCCGGGACAGGGGCTAACTATGGCTACACCTTC; CDR3: CASSPGTGANYGYTF
size: -; D: -; V: TRBV20-1; J: TRBJ2-7; DNA: TGCAGTGCTACCTCGGGGTACGAGCAGTACTTC; CDR3: CSATSGYEQYF
size: few; D: -; V: TRBV6-5; J: TRBJ1-1; DNA: TGTGCCAGCAGTTACACAGGATCGCACACTGAAGCTTTCTTT; CDR3: CASSYTGSHTEAFF
size: -; D: TRBD1; V: TRBV6-1; J: TRBJ1-2; DNA: TGTGCCAGCAGTGAATTGGACAGGGGGAAGGCGGGCTATGGCTACACCTTC; CDR3: CASSELDRGKAGYGYTF
size: -; D: -; V: TRBV6-1; J: TRBJ1-1; DNA: TGTGCCAGCAGTGAGGCTCCTATGGACACACTGAACACTGAAGCTTTCTTT; CDR3: CASSEAPMDTLNTEAFF
size: -; D: -; V: TRBV7-9; J: TRBJ2-7; DNA: TGTGCCAGCAGCTTAGAACGAGGGTTAGGGTACGAGCAGTACTTC; CDR3: CASSLERGLGYEQYF
size: -; D: -; V: TRBV27; J: TRBJ1-6; DNA: TGTGCCAGCAGACCGACCTTTGCCTATAATTCACCCCTCCACTTT; CDR3: CASRPTFAYNSPLHF
size: -; D: -; V: TRBV5-4; J: TRBJ2-1; DNA: TGTGCCAGCATCCCTGATGGGGACTACAATGAGCAGTTCTTC; CDR3: CASIPDGDYNEQFF
size: -; D: -; V: TRBV19; J: TRBJ2-3; DNA: TGTGCCAGTAGTATCCACAACACAGATACGCAGTATTTT; CDR3: CASSIHNTDTQYF
size: few; D: TRBD1; V: TRBV15; J: TRBJ1-2; DNA: TGTGCCACCAGCAGAACACCGGGACAGTTTCATGGCTACACCTTC; CDR3: CATSRTPGQFHGYTF
size: -; D: TRBD1; V: TRBV5-6; J: TRBJ1-6; DNA: TGTGCCAGCAGCTCGGACAGGGGGCTTAGTTCACCCCTCCACTTT; CDR3: CASSSDRGLSSPLHF
size: -; D: -; V: TRBV5-8; J: TRBJ1-1; DNA: TGTGCCAGCAGCCTTATTGGTGGGGACACTGAAGCTTTCTTT; CDR3: CASSLIGGDTEAFF
size: -; D: -; V: TRBV6-5; J: TRBJ1-5; DNA: TGTGCCAGCAGTTTCGACCCTTTAACGCAGCCCCAGCATTTT; CDR3: CASSFDPLTQPQHF
size: -; D: -; V: TRBV6-5; J: TRBJ1-5; DNA: TGTGCCAGCAGTCATGGGAGGCAGCCCCAGCATTTT; CDR3: CASSHGRQPQHF
size: -; D: -; V: TRBV19; J: TRBJ1-5; DNA: TGTGCCAGTAGTATGGTAGGTAGCAATCAGCCCCAGCATTTT; CDR3: CASSMVGSNQPQHF
size: -; D: TRBD1; V: TRBV24-1; J: TRBJ2-3; DNA: TGTGCCACCAGTGACTCCGGGACAGGGAGCACAGATACGCAGTATTTT; CDR3: CATSDSGTGSTDTQYF
size: -; D: TRBD1; V: TRBV2; J: TRBJ2-1; DNA: TGTGCCAGCAGTCTGGACAGGGGCTCCTACAATGAGCAGTTCTTC; CDR3: CASSLDRGSYNEQFF
size: -; D: -; V: TRBV2; J: TRBJ2-3; DNA: TGTGCCAGCATTCGGACAGAGAGCACAGATACGCAGTATTTT; CDR3: CASIRTESTDTQYF
size: -; D: TRBD2; V: TRBV5-4; J: TRBJ2-7; DNA: TGTGCCAGCAGCCCCGGACTAGCGGAGCCCTCCTACGAGCAGTACTTC; CDR3: CASSPGLAEPSYEQYF
size: -; D: -; V: TRBV9; J: TRBJ2-1; DNA: TGTGCCAGCAGCTCAGGTGACAGTTACAATGAGCAGTTCTTC; CDR3: CASSSGDSYNEQFF
size: -; D: -; V: TRBV4-2; J: TRBJ2-7; DNA: TGTGCCAGCAGCCAAGATCTTATAGAGTACGAGCAGTACTTC; CDR3: CASSQDLIEYEQYF
size: -; D: -; V: TRBV28; J: TRBJ1-6; DNA: TGTGCCAGCAGTTCGTTTGGGGAGGGGGGATCCTATAATTCACCCCTCCACTTT; CDR3: CASSSFGEGGSYNSPLHF
size: -; D: TRBD1; V: TRBV7-2; J: TRBJ2-5; DNA: TGTGCCAGCAGCCCCTCAGGGGGAACAGGTCAGGAGACCCAGTACTTC; CDR3: CASSPSGGTGQETQYF
size: -; D: TRBD2; V: TRBV3-1/TRBV3-2; J: TRBJ2-5; DNA: TGTGCCAGCAGCCCCCGGGCTAGCGGGGGGGCTCGGGAGACCCAGTACTTC; CDR3: CASSPRASGGARETQYF
size: -; D: -; V: TRBV24-1; J: TRBJ1-3; DNA: TGTGCCACCAGTGATTCCACAGGGTCCGGAAACACCATATATTTT; CDR3: CATSDSTGSGNTIYF
size: -; D: -; V: TRBV9; J: TRBJ1-1; DNA: TGTGCCAGCAGCCCCCTTGGGGGTAACACTGAAGCTTTCTTT; CDR3: CASSPLGGNTEAFF
size: -; D: -; V: TRBV7-2; J: TRBJ1-2; DNA: TGTGCCAGCAGCTTAGATTATGGCTACACCTTC; CDR3: CASSLDYGYTF
size: few; D: -; V: TRBV28; J: TRBJ1-2; DNA: TGTGCCAGCGGTGGTTCGGGGCAGGCGGACTATGGCTACACCTTC; CDR3: CASGGSGQADYGYTF
size: -; D: -; V: TRBV5-1; J: TRBJ1-4; DNA: TGCGCCAGCAGCTTGGGGGCAGATAATGAAAAACTGTTTTTT; CDR3: CASSLGADNEKLFF
size: -; D: TRBD2; V: TRBV7-2; J: TRBJ2-5; DNA: TGTGCCAGCAGCTTAGCGAGACTAGCGGGGGCATCCATCTGGAGGACCCAGTACTTC; CDR3: CASSLARLAGASIWRTQYF
size: -; D: TRBD1; V: TRBV7-6; J: TRBJ2-1; DNA: TGTGCCAGCAGCGCAACAGGGGGTCAGGACAATGAGCAGTTCTTC; CDR3: CASSATGGQDNEQFF